This is a list of T cell receptor beta chains from one sample in a study of blood T cell repertoires in COVID-19. The assay was immunoSEQ multiplex PCR, and TCRdb's table has in-frame clones only and misses some. The table has a few hundred thousand clones, around 90% seen once. Sequencing was done on a sample of PBMCs or T cells enriched from blood (not recorded which). Source of these receptors: a woman in her late teens or twenties who had recovered from COVID-19. The CDR3 runs from the conserved cysteine through the conserved F or W. A D gene is named only where the DNA matches it firmly. Only part of the rows carry a size: once, few, many, or a class if the clone is expanded.

length	J	D	size	V	CDR3	DNA
14	TRBJ2-2	TRBD1	once	TRBV19	CASNRGVNTGELFF	TGTGCCAGTAACAGGGGGGTTAACACCGGGGAGCTGTTTTTT
15	TRBJ1-2	NA	few	TRBV3-1/TRBV3-2	CASSRTDGEGYGYTF	TGTGCCAGCAGCCGTACCGACGGGGAAGGCTATGGCTACACCTTC
13	TRBJ1-2	TRBD1	NA	TRBV7-2	CASSLYGTALATF	TGTGCCAGCAGCTTATACGGGACAGCACTGGCGACCTTC
17	TRBJ2-7	NA	NA	TRBV21-1	CASSSPTSGRAAYEQYF	TGTGCCAGCAGCTCTCCCACTAGCGGGAGGGCCGCCTACGAGCAGTACTTC
15	TRBJ1-2	TRBD1	NA	TRBV27	CASSSIPGQVPGYTF	TGTGCCAGCAGTTCGATCCCGGGACAGGTACCTGGCTACACCTTC
20	TRBJ1-4	NA	NA	TRBV7-6	CASSLAHPSTYQTTNEKLFF	TGTGCCAGCAGCTTAGCGCATCCATCTACCTACCAAACAACTAATGAAAAACTGTTTTTT
15	TRBJ1-3	TRBD1	NA	TRBV5-1	CASSRDRVSGNTIYF	TGCGCCAGCAGCCGGGACAGGGTCTCTGGAAACACCATATATTTT
11	TRBJ2-3	NA	NA	TRBV11-1	CASLSTDTQYF	TGTGCCAGCCTCAGCACAGATACGCAGTATTTT
13	TRBJ2-7	TRBD2	NA	TRBV4-3	CASSRGTTYEQYF	TGCGCCAGCAGCCGCGGGACTACCTACGAGCAGTACTTC
16	TRBJ1-2	NA	NA	TRBV7-2	CASSLAQARGGYGYTF	TGTGCCAGCAGCTTAGCGCAGGCAAGGGGTGGATATGGCTACACCTTC
14	TRBJ1-4	TRBD1	NA	TRBV5-1	CASSLGGGGEKLFF	TGCGCCAGCAGCTTGGGAGGGGGCGGTGAAAAACTGTTTTTT
14	TRBJ1-2	TRBD1	NA	TRBV25-1	CASSERGLGYGYTF	TGTGCCAGCAGTGAAAGGGGGCTCGGCTATGGCTACACCTTC
15	TRBJ1-2	NA	few	TRBV13	CASSLGTGTNYGYTF	TGTGCCAGCAGCTTAGGTACGGGTACTAACTATGGCTACACCTTC
14	TRBJ2-3	NA	NA	TRBV5-1	CASSLGDTTDTQYF	TGCGCCAGCAGCTTGGGGGACACAACAGATACGCAGTATTTT
19	TRBJ2-1	TRBD2	NA	TRBV5-4	CASSLDSFSGRALRDEQFF	TGTGCCAGCAGCTTGGACTCCTTTAGCGGGAGGGCCCTACGCGATGAGCAGTTCTTC
13	TRBJ1-1	NA	NA	TRBV28	CASSLGGSLEAFF	TGTGCCAGCAGTTTAGGGGGCTCTCTTGAAGCTTTCTTT
17	TRBJ1-1	TRBD1	once	TRBV7-3	CASSLWGQGRINTEAFF	TGTGCCAGCAGCTTATGGGGACAGGGGCGAATTAACACTGAAGCTTTCTTT
15	TRBJ2-3	TRBD1	NA	TRBV7-6	CASSPRTGFTDTQYF	TGTGCCAGCAGCCCTAGGACAGGATTCACAGATACGCAGTATTTT
10	TRBJ2-7	NA	NA	TRBV11-2	CASSGGEQYF	TGTGCCAGCAGCGGCGGAGAGCAGTACTTC
15	TRBJ2-7	NA	NA	TRBV4-2	CASSQESGPTYEQYF	TGTGCCAGCAGCCAAGAGAGCGGCCCTACCTACGAGCAGTACTTC
15	TRBJ2-5	TRBD2	NA	TRBV5-4	CASSLVGGNQETQYF	TGTGCCAGCAGCTTGGTGGGAGGGAATCAAGAGACCCAGTACTTC
13	TRBJ1-2	NA	NA	TRBV5-5	CASSLAHSGGYTF	TGTGCCAGCAGCTTGGCGCACAGCGGTGGCTACACCTTC
13	TRBJ2-7	TRBD2	NA	TRBV28	CASGTSGNYEQYF	TGTGCCAGCGGGACTAGCGGTAACTACGAGCAGTACTTC
17	TRBJ2-2	TRBD2	NA	TRBV7-2	CASSLGGTSGYTGELFF	TGTGCCAGCAGCTTAGGGGGGACTAGCGGGTACACCGGGGAGCTGTTTTTT
14	TRBJ1-1	TRBD1	NA	TRBV19	CASSIDLGQGEAFF	TGTGCCAGTAGTATAGATTTGGGACAGGGAGAGGCTTTCTTT
16	TRBJ2-3	TRBD2	NA	TRBV19	CASSIGTSGVPDTQYF	TGTGCCAGTAGTATAGGGACTAGCGGGGTCCCAGATACGCAGTATTTT
15	TRBJ1-6	TRBD1	once	TRBV4-3	CASSQRATGESPLHF	TGCGCCAGCAGCCAACGCGCGACAGGGGAATCACCCCTCCACTTT
16	TRBJ2-1	TRBD2	NA	TRBV28	CASSFTSGYSYNEQFF	TGTGCCAGCAGTTTTACTAGCGGGTACTCCTACAATGAGCAGTTCTTC
17	TRBJ2-2	TRBD2	NA	TRBV28	CASSLSRTSENTGELFF	TGTGCCAGCAGTTTATCCAGGACTAGCGAGAACACCGGGGAGCTGTTTTTT
13	TRBJ1-1	NA	few	TRBV4-1	CASSQSPNTEAFF	TGCGCCAGCAGCCAATCTCCTAACACTGAAGCTTTCTTT
12	TRBJ2-7	NA	NA	TRBV6-2/TRBV6-3	CASSPPYYEQYF	TGTGCCAGCAGCCCCCCCTACTACGAGCAGTACTTC
15	TRBJ2-1	NA	NA	TRBV29-1	CSVPAKVGDYNEQFF	TGCAGCGTCCCTGCAAAGGTAGGAGACTACAATGAGCAGTTCTTC
16	TRBJ1-1	NA	NA	TRBV5-8	CASSSRWGTAGTEAFF	TGTGCCAGCAGCTCCCGGTGGGGGACCGCGGGGACTGAAGCTTTCTTT
14	TRBJ2-3	NA	NA	TRBV30	CASQQGFGADTQYF	TGTGCCTCGCAACAGGGTTTCGGCGCAGATACGCAGTATTTT
14	TRBJ1-2	NA	few	TRBV11-2	CASSLFELDYGYTF	TGTGCCAGCAGCTTATTTGAGCTGGACTATGGCTACACCTTC
16	TRBJ2-1	TRBD2	NA	TRBV4-3	CASSQLSGLAGNEQFF	TGCGCCAGCAGCCAACTTTCAGGACTAGCGGGAAATGAGCAGTTCTTC
14	TRBJ2-1	NA	NA	TRBV15	CATSNPDTYNEQFF	TGTGCCACCAGCAACCCGGACACATACAATGAGCAGTTCTTC